The rows below give T cell receptor beta chains drawn from one sample of a study of shared clonotypes between healthy human individuals. Clones were read by immunoSEQ multiplex PCR, and TCRdb kept only the in-frame ones, dropping some. This table holds roughly 380,000 clones, about 96% found once. The specimen sequenced was memory CD8+ T cells sorted from blood. These receptors all stem from a man aged 30 to 39 in good health. The CDR3 runs from the conserved cysteine through the conserved F or W. A D gene is named only where the DNA matches it firmly. Clone size is shown for a subset of rows, as once, few, many or a class of expanded clone.

>TRBJ1-3|once|.|TRBV28
TGTGCCAGCACCTCGGCCGGGTCTGGAAACACCATATATTTT
CASTSAGSGNTIYF
>TRBJ2-2|.|.|TRBV5-1
TGCGCCAGCAGCCGGGGGAACACCGGGGAGCTGTTTTTT
CASSRGNTGELFF
>TRBJ2-5|.|TRBD2|TRBV7-2
TGTGCCAGCAGCTTAGTGTCGCGGGAGGGCCAAGAGACCCAGTACTTC
CASSLVSREGQETQYF
>TRBJ1-2|.|TRBD1|TRBV7-3
TGTGCCAGCAGTCGGACAGGGGGAGGCGGCTACACCTTC
CASSRTGGGGYTF
>TRBJ1-2|.|.|TRBV7-9
TGTGCCAGCAGCACGACCGGGACGCAAAATGGCTACACCTTC
CASSTTGTQNGYTF
>TRBJ1-2|.|.|TRBV5-1
TGCGCCAGCAGCTTTTCCGGGACGCTCTATGGCTACACCTTC
CASSFSGTLYGYTF
>TRBJ2-3|.|.|TRBV7-2
TGTGCCAGCAGCTTAGGGTCGATGAGCACAGATACGCAGTATTTT
CASSLGSMSTDTQYF
>TRBJ2-1|.|TRBD2|TRBV12-5
TGTGCTAGTGGCAGCGGGAGTAACTACAATGAGCAGTTCTTC
CASGSGSNYNEQFF
>TRBJ1-4|once|.|TRBV5-1
TGCGCCAGCAGGTTCAGGGAAGGTAATGAAAAACTGTTTTTT
CASRFREGNEKLFF
>TRBJ2-3|.|.|TRBV15
TGTGCCACCAGGGGCACAGATACGCAGTATTTT
CATRGTDTQYF
>TRBJ2-1|.|TRBD1|TRBV7-9
TGTGCCAGCAGAAACAGGGGTGAGGGCCTCTACAATGAGCAGTTCTTC
CASRNRGEGLYNEQFF
>TRBJ1-5|few|.|TRBV27
TGTGCCAGCAGACGTACAGGAAATCAGCCCCAGCATTTT
CASRRTGNQPQHF
>TRBJ2-3|once|.|TRBV19
TGTGCCAGTAGTAGACGACCGGAGGATACGCAGTATTTT
CASSRRPEDTQYF
>TRBJ2-7|.|.|TRBV11-2
TGTGCCAGCAGCTCCAGTCTCGACGAGCAGTACTTC
CASSSSLDEQYF
>TRBJ1-2|.|.|TRBV15
TGTGCCACCAGCAGGGGGCAGAACTATGGCTACACCTTC
CATSRGQNYGYTF
>TRBJ2-7|.|TRBD2|TRBV19
TGTGCCAGTAGTACTAGCGGGAGGGCCAGATACGAGCAGTACTTC
CASSTSGRARYEQYF
>TRBJ2-7|.|TRBD1|TRBV27
TGTGCCAGCAGCACCGGGACAGGGGGCTACGAGCAGTACTTC
CASSTGTGGYEQYF
>TRBJ2-1|.|TRBD2|TRBV2
TGTGCCAGCAGCGAGCGGGAGGGCGAGTACAATGAGCAGTTCTTC
CASSEREGEYNEQFF
>TRBJ2-2|.|TRBD2|TRBV5-4
TGTGCCAGCAAAGAGGCGGGAGCCGGGGAGCTGTTTTTT
CASKEAGAGELFF
>TRBJ2-2|.|.|TRBV11-2
TGTGCCAGCAGCTTAGCGCCCTTCACCGGGGAGCTGTTTTTT
CASSLAPFTGELFF
>TRBJ2-7|.|.|TRBV21-1
TGTGCCAGCAGCAAAGAAGATGGGTACGAGCAGTACTTC
CASSKEDGYEQYF
>TRBJ2-7|.|TRBD1|TRBV28
TGTGCCAGCAGGCGGGGACAGGGCCCCTACGAGCAGTACTTC
CASRRGQGPYEQYF
>TRBJ1-4|.|.|TRBV12-5
TGTGCTAGTGCCCGACCCTCCAGGGGAATAGCTACTAATGAAAAACTGTTTTTT
CASARPSRGIATNEKLFF
>TRBJ2-2|.|.|TRBV29-1
TGCAGCGTTGTGGGATCGGGCACCGGGGAGCTGTTTTTT
CSVVGSGTGELFF
>TRBJ2-3|.|.|TRBV15
TGTGCCACCAGCAGAGATTTGGCAGATACGCAGTATTTT
CATSRDLADTQYF
>TRBJ1-2|.|TRBD1|TRBV28
TGTGCCAGCAGTTGGGACAGCCGGGCTAACTATGGCTACACCTTC
CASSWDSRANYGYTF
>TRBJ2-1|.|TRBD1|TRBV4-1
TGCGCCAGCAGCCAAGACTTTGGACAGGGAAGCAATGAGCAGTTCTTC
CASSQDFGQGSNEQFF
>TRBJ1-5|.|.|TRBV9
TGTGCCAGCAGCGTAGAGCCAGGGGGCAATCAGCCCCAGCATTTT
CASSVEPGGNQPQHF
>TRBJ2-1|.|.|TRBV5-6
TGTGCCAGCAGCTTGATAAGCGGTAGCTCCTACAATGAGCAGTTCTTC
CASSLISGSSYNEQFF
>TRBJ2-3|.|TRBD2|TRBV11-2
TGTGCCAGCAGCTTAGATCTAGCGGGGAGCACAGATACGCAGTATTTT
CASSLDLAGSTDTQYF
>TRBJ1-1|.|TRBD1|TRBV27
TGTGCCAGCAGTTTATATGACAGGGGCACTGAAGCTTTCTTT
CASSLYDRGTEAFF
>TRBJ2-7|.|.|TRBV6-1
TGTGCCAGCAGTGTAATTAGAACCTACGAGCAGTACTTC
CASSVIRTYEQYF
>TRBJ2-3|.|.|TRBV5-6
TGTGCCAGCAGCCAGACTCGCACAGATACGCAGTATTTT
CASSQTRTDTQYF
>TRBJ1-2|.|.|TRBV7-2
TGTGCCAGCAGCGCGTTGGGGGGTAACTATGGCTACACCTTC
CASSALGGNYGYTF
>TRBJ1-2|.|.|TRBV30
TGTGCCTGGAGAACGGGCAGGGTCATTCATGGCTACACCTTC
CAWRTGRVIHGYTF
>TRBJ2-1|.|TRBD2|TRBV27
TGTGCCAGCAGTTCCCAGGGCGGGAGGGCCGCCAATGAGCAGTTCTTC
CASSSQGGRAANEQFF
>TRBJ2-1|.|TRBD2|TRBV30
TGTGCCTGGAGTATCCGGACTAGCGGGAGCCCTAATGAGCAGTTCTTC
CAWSIRTSGSPNEQFF
>TRBJ2-4|.|.|TRBV4-1
TGCGCCAGCAGCCAAACCGGCGGGGCCAAAAACATTCAGTACTTC
CASSQTGGAKNIQYF
>TRBJ1-2|.|.|TRBV6-5
TGTGCCAGCAGTTACTCCAGGGGCTATGGCTACACCTTC
CASSYSRGYGYTF
>TRBJ2-1|.|.|TRBV27
TGTGCCAGCAGCCTACGGCCCGGCGGAAATGAGCAGTTCTTC
CASSLRPGGNEQFF
>TRBJ2-3|.|.|TRBV4-1
TGCGCCAGCAGCCAAGAACTACGTTATACGCAGTATTTT
CASSQELRYTQYF
>TRBJ2-3|.|TRBD2|TRBV4-1
TGCGCCAGCAGCCAGCGACTAGCGGGATTAGCAGATACGCAGTATTTT
CASSQRLAGLADTQYF
>TRBJ2-3|.|TRBD2|TRBV5-1
TGCGCCAGCAGCTTTAGCGGGTCCACAGATACGCAGTATTTT
CASSFSGSTDTQYF
>TRBJ2-2|once|.|TRBV6-5
TGTGCCAGCAGTCTACCGACAGGGAACACCGGGGAGCTGTTTTTT
CASSLPTGNTGELFF
>TRBJ2-3|.|.|TRBV7-2
TGTGCCAGCAGCGACACAGATACGCAGTATTTT
CASSDTDTQYF
>TRBJ1-5|once|TRBD1|TRBV6-4
TGTGCCAGCAGTGACTCGGGACAGGGCCCTCCCGGTCAGCCCCAGCATTTT
CASSDSGQGPPGQPQHF
>TRBJ2-1|.|TRBD2|TRBV11-2
TGTGCCAGCAGCTTAGGTCCAGCGGGAGGGCCTAGGGAATACAATGAGCAGTTCTTC
CASSLGPAGGPREYNEQFF
>TRBJ1-1|.|TRBD1|TRBV27
TGTGCCAGCAGCCTTAGAGGACAGGGAAGCACTGAAGCTTTCTTT
CASSLRGQGSTEAFF
>TRBJ2-1|.|TRBD2|TRBV11-3
TGTGCCAGCAGCTTAGAGAGTAGATCGACTAGCGGGGCCCACAATGAGCAGTTCTTC
CASSLESRSTSGAHNEQFF
>TRBJ1-3|.|.|TRBV30
TGTGCCTTCAAGCCCGGGACTGTCGGAAACACCATATATTTT
CAFKPGTVGNTIYF
>TRBJ2-7|.|.|TRBV28
TGTGCCAGCAGTTTATGGGCAGGGAGAGGCCCTTACTACGAGCAGTACTTC
CASSLWAGRGPYYEQYF
>TRBJ1-5|.|TRBD1|TRBV28
TGTGCCAGCAGTCTCCAGGGGGCTCGCAATCAGCCCCAGCATTTT
CASSLQGARNQPQHF
>TRBJ2-7|.|TRBD2|TRBV5-6
TGTGCCAGCAGCTCGGGACTAGCGTCTTACGAGCAGTACTTC
CASSSGLASYEQYF
>TRBJ2-5|.|.|TRBV4-2
TGTGCCAGCAGCCAAGGTAAAGTGGACTCCGGAGGGGAGACCCGGTACTTC
CASSQGKVDSGGETRYF
>TRBJ2-7|.|.|TRBV25-1
TGTGCCAGCACACTAGCAGGCGAGCAGTACTTC
CASTLAGEQYF
>TRBJ2-7|.|.|TRBV19
TGTGCCAGTAGTACTGAATCGGGACTGAGCTACGAGCAGTACTTC
CASSTESGLSYEQYF
>TRBJ2-7|.|TRBD2|TRBV7-2
TGTGCCAGCAGCCTGCTCCCCGGCCTAGCGGGGCCCTACGAGCAGTACTTC
CASSLLPGLAGPYEQYF
>TRBJ2-7|.|TRBD1|TRBV10-3
TGTGCCATCAGTGAGGGACGACAGGGCCCCCACGAGCAGTACTTC
CAISEGRQGPHEQYF
>TRBJ2-6|once|.|TRBV5-6
TGTGCCAGCAGTTTGCTCTCTGGGGCCAACGTCCTGACTTTC
CASSLLSGANVLTF
>TRBJ1-1|.|.|TRBV6-5
TGTGCCAGCAGTTTGACAGGGAACACTGAAGCTTTCTTT
CASSLTGNTEAFF